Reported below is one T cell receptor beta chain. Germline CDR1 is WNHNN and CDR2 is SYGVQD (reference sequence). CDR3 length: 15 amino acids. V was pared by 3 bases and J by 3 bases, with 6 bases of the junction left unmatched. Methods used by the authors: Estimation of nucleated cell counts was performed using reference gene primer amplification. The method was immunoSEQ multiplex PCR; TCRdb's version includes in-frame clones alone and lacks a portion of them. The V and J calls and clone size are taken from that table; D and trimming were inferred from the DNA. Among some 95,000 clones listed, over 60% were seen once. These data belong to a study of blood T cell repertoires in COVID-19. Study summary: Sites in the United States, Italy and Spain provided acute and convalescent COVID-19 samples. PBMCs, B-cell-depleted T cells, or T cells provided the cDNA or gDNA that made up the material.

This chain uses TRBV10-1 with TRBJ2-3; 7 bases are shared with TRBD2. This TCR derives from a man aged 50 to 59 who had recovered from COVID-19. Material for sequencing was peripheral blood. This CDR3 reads CASSEALGGTDTQYF. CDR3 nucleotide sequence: TGCGCCAGCAGTGAAGCCCTGGGGGGGACAGATACGCAGTATTTT.